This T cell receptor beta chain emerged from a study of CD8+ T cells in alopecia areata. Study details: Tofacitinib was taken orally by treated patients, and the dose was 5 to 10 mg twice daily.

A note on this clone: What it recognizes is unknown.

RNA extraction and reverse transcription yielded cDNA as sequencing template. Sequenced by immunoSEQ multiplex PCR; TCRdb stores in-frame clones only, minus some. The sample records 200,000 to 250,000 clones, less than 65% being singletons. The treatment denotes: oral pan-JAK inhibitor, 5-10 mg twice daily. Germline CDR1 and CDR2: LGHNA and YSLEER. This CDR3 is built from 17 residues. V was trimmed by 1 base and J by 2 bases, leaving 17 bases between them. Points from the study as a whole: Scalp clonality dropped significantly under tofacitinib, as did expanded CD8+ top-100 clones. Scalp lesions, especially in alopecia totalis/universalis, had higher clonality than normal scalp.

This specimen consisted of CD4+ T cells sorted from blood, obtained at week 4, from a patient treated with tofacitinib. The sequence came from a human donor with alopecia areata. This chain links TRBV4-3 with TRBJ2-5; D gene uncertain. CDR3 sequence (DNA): TGCGCCAGCAGCCAAGGGAATGTGGCAGGTGCACAAGAGACCCAGTACTTC. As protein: CASSQGNVAGAQETQYF.